This T cell receptor beta chain was observed in a study of blood T cell repertoires in COVID-19. V lost 4 bases to trimming and J lost 5 bases; unmatched junction nucleotides: 0. This CDR3 region has 12 residues. The germline V gene has CDR1 MDHEN and CDR2 SYDVKM. The method was immunoSEQ multiplex PCR; TCRdb's version includes in-frame clones alone and lacks a portion of them. The sample holds roughly 250,000 clones, 70% to 90% seen once. The specimen sequenced was peripheral blood. The TCR originated in a woman in her thirties with COVID-19, enrolled during active disease. J is TRBJ1-2 and V is TRBV28; TRBD1 matches at 8 bases. DNA for the CDR3: TGTGCCAGCAGTTGGACAGGGTATGGCTACACCTTC. Translation: CASSWTGYGYTF.